This is a list of T cell receptor beta chains from one sample in a study of blood T cells in healthy people across ages. TCRdb reprocessed the 5' RACE reads with MiXCR, giving one entry per CDR3 protein. Of 1 million to 1.2 million distinct CDR3 sequences in the sample, around two fifths are singletons; the top ten hold 13%. The sample taken for sequencing was blood. The receptors originated from a man between 18 and 29 years old in good health. The CDR3 runs from the conserved cysteine through the conserved F or W. A D gene is named only where the DNA matches it firmly. Clone size is given for some rows only: seen once, a few or many times, or a class if the clone is expanded.

j_call clone_size v_call d_call cdr3_nt cdr3_aa
TRBJ2-3 few TRBV27 TRBD1 TGTGCCAGCAGTTCCAGGGACAGATACACAGATACGCAGTATTTT CASSSRDRYTDTQYF
TRBJ1-1 NA TRBV10-3 NA TGTGCCATCAGTGAGGAGGGGACGAACACTGAAGCTTTCTTT CAISEEGTNTEAFF
TRBJ2-7 NA TRBV10-3 NA TGTGCCATCCTACGGGGTTCCTACGAGCAGTACTTC CAILRGSYEQYF
TRBJ2-1 NA TRBV10-3 TRBD1 TGTGCCATCAGGGGGACAGGAAACCTCTACGAGCAGTTCTTC CAIRGTGNLYEQFF
TRBJ2-3 NA TRBV10-3 NA TGTGCCATCAGTGACTCAGGGGAAGATGCGCAGTATTTT CAISDSGEDAQYF
TRBJ1-1 once TRBV6-5 NA TGTGCCAGCAGACGCGGTCCCGGGACCGCAGCTTTCTTT CASRRGPGTAAFF
TRBJ2-2 few TRBV5-1 TRBD1 TGCGCCAGCAGCTTGGAGGGACAGGGGGCCGGGGAGCTGTTTTTT CASSLEGQGAGELFF
TRBJ1-6 few TRBV14 TRBD1 TGTGCCAGCAGCCACAACCCAGGGACAGCCGGAGTGGATTCACCCCTCCACTTT CASSHNPGTAGVDSPLHF
TRBJ1-4 NA TRBV6-7 NA TGTGCCAGCAGTGACGGACACCGGGAAAAACTGTTTTTT CASSDGHREKLFF
TRBJ1-2 NA TRBV5-6 NA TGTGCCAGCAGCAAAGGTCTGCATGGCTACACCTTC CASSKGLHGYTF
TRBJ2-7 NA TRBV6-5 NA TGTGCCAGCAGTTACTCGCGGGAACCTGTCTACGAGCAGTACTTC CASSYSREPVYEQYF
TRBJ1-2 few TRBV4-2 NA TGTGCCAGCAGCCAAGAGGGGAATGGTCAGGGGCCTAACTATGGCTACACCTTC CASSQEGNGQGPNYGYTF